The rows below give T cell receptor beta chains drawn from one sample of a study of cytotoxic CD8 clonotypes in ibrutinib-treated CLL. The data were produced by immunoSEQ multiplex PCR, yet TCRdb's version contains in-frame clones alone and is incomplete. Among about 200,000 clones, around 70% were seen once, and the ten largest hold over 5.5%. Sequencing was performed on PBMCs, taken after 12 months of ibrutinib treatment. The receptor source for this set is a human donor with chronic lymphocytic leukemia. CDR3s leave out the opening cysteine and the closing phenylalanine or tryptophan.

v_call: TRBV6-5
j_call: TRBJ1-2
cdr3_length: 11
cdr3_aa: ASSYLQNYGYT

v_call: TRBV14
j_call: TRBJ1-2
cdr3_length: 13
cdr3_aa: ASSQAPGPNYGYT

v_call: TRBV28
j_call: TRBJ1-6
cdr3_length: 16
cdr3_aa: ASSLTLTGISYNSPLH

v_call: TRBV5-6
j_call: TRBJ1-5
cdr3_length: 13
cdr3_aa: ASSWDRGPAQPQH

v_call: TRBV7-9
j_call: TRBJ2-7
cdr3_length: 13
cdr3_aa: ASSPRLAGGYEQY

v_call: TRBV20-1
j_call: TRBJ1-5
cdr3_length: 9
cdr3_aa: SATKGHPQH

v_call: TRBV7-3
j_call: TRBJ2-2
cdr3_length: 12
cdr3_aa: ASSLSGVAGELF

v_call: TRBV25-1
j_call: TRBJ2-3
cdr3_length: 13
cdr3_aa: ASSELGSRADTQY

v_call: TRBV15
j_call: TRBJ2-7
cdr3_length: 11
cdr3_aa: ATSRDNAREQY

v_call: TRBV28
j_call: TRBJ2-7
cdr3_length: 11
cdr3_aa: ASSLYEGGEQY

v_call: TRBV5-4
j_call: TRBJ2-7
cdr3_length: 12
cdr3_aa: ASSLASGSYEQY

v_call: TRBV6-4
j_call: TRBJ1-1
cdr3_length: 9
cdr3_aa: ASSDLGNLY

v_call: TRBV30
j_call: TRBJ1-5
cdr3_length: 11
cdr3_aa: AWALGVGQPQH